The entry that follows covers one T cell receptor beta chain sequence. Trimming removed 2 bases from V and 7 bases from J; junction bases left unmatched: 8. Germline lookup yields CDR1 SGHTA and CDR2 FQGTGA. CDR3 length equals 15 residues. These data belong to a study of blood T cell repertoires in COVID-19. Study as a whole: COVID-19 samples collected from the United States, Italy and Spain covered acute and convalescent phases. PBMCs, B-cell-depleted T cells, or T cells provided the cDNA or gDNA that made up the material.

Under the authors' procedure: Amplifying reference gene primers gave estimates of nucleated cell counts. Using immunoSEQ multiplex PCR, the repertoire was profiled, and TCRdb retains in-frame clones only, with some absent. D and trimming come from the DNA, and the V and J calls and clone size come from that table. The repertoire holds some 530,000 clones, with approximately 85% as singletons. The V and J genes are TRBV7-3 and TRBJ2-1, with 7 bases matching TRBD2. The clonotype was recovered from a human donor in a cohort sampled during active COVID-19. Sequenced: peripheral blood. The CDR3 spells CASSLEGRGVNEQFF. The CDR3 nucleotides are TGTGCCAGCAGCTTAGAGGGGAGGGGTGTTAATGAGCAGTTCTTC.